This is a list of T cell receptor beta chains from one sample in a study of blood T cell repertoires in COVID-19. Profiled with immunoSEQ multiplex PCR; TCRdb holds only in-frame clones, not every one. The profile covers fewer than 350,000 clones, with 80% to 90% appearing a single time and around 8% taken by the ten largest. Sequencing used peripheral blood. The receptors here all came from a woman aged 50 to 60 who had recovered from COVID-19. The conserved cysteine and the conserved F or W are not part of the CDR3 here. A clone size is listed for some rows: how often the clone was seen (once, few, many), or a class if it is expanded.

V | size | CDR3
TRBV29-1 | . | SVETSGASYEQY
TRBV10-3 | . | AISDRMSGGAYGYT
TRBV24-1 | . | ATSDHSLAGGPGELF
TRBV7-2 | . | ASSIRRGTGYAEAF
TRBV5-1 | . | ASSLRPGRAGEQY
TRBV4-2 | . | ASSQEGTSGRWLETQY
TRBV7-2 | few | ASSQGQGNQPQH
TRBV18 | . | ASSPPLGTGATNEKLF
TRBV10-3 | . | AISELPERGYT
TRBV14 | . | ASSWTANEQF
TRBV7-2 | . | ASSLYRALSGEQY
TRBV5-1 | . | ASRRGLAGVLYNEQF
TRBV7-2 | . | ASSIGLAEETQY
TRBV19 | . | ASSITGEETQY
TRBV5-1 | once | ASSLRRSSVAF
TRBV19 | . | ASSINWGGGNQPQH
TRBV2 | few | ASSDTGNQPQH
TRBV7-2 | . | ASSPQQGTGKLF
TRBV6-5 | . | ASSWDRNTEAF
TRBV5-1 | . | ASSLGGASTDTQY
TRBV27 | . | ASKRGLAEVEQF
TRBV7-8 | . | ASGTGLREQY
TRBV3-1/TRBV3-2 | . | ASSLPTGEDNEQF
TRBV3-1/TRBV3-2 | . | ASSQDSVQGEQF
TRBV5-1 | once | ASKSGTGSYEQY
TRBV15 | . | ATSRGEADSYEQY
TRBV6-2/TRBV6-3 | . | ASSYPREEETQY
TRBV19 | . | ATRTSGGPGGEQY
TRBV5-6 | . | ASSLGDRGYEQY
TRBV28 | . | ASSLGSEHTQY
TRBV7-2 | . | ASSLGAEGLGNTIY
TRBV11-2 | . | ASSFGRGNTEAF
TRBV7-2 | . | ASSPRTSGTYEQY
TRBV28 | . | ASSLGNSGANVLT
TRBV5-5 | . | ASSFGLGQGVQAKNIQY
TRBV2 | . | ASEGQGGWDEQF
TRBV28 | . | ASSTGTGGWYEQY
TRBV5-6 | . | ASSLNRVMSQH
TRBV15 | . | ATSRDSGENTEAF
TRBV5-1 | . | ASSRGTLETQY
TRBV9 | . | ASSGSGSYNEQF
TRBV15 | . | ATSRDPREEQY
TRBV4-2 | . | ASSQGLADTQY
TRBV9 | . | ASSAPGLAGYYNEQF
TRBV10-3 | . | AIGSRGGEMTGELF
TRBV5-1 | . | ASSATSVSYNEQF
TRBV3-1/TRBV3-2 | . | ASSGGGSGTGELF
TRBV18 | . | ASSQPGQSYEQY
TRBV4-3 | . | ASSPLGDRVEAF
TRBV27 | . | ASNTGPNPHEQY
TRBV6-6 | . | ASSTNTGGNGYT
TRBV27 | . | ASSFGDRASPLH
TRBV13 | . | ASSLVGGYTEAF